This paragraph covers one TCR beta chain sequence. This specimen belongs to a study of shared T cell receptors in the human thymus. Repertoires were generated with immunoSEQ multiplex PCR, while TCRdb's copy carries only in-frame clones and drops some. The sample includes 650,000 to 950,000 clones, 80% to 90% of them seen just once. The V end lost 6 bases, the J end lost 9 bases, and 17 bases lay between the germline ends. The CDR3 totals 13 residues. In germline, CDR1 is LNHDA, CDR2 SQIVND (reference sequence). The sample also formed part of further work on human thymus T cells. This second study says: Blood and thymic repertoires both appeared biased in V and J gene usage. Unrelated people showed highly overlapping thymic repertoires, related research reported.

Sequencing was performed on thymocytes. J is TRBJ1-2 and V is TRBV19; D is perhaps TRBD1 (6 bases). This sequence originates from a girl less than two years old with a congenital heart defect. This CDR3 is CASRDTGFIRYTF. The CDR3 DNA is TGTGCCAGTAGAGACACAGGGTTTATTCGCTACACCTTC.